These T cell receptor beta chains were read from a single sample in a study of chemoradiotherapy in HPV16-positive cancers. Only in-frame clones appear in the TCRdb table, and some are missing; sequencing was by immunoSEQ multiplex PCR. Of some 500 clones detected, 70% to 85% appear once; the ten largest clones hold roughly 30%. The material was tumor tissue, obtained from a patient who underwent chemoradiotherapy. The receptors were sampled from a human donor with HPV-associated anogenital cancer. Each CDR3 is given with its conserved first and last residue. The order of the fields is V gene, J gene, clone size, D gene, CDR3 length, CDR3 protein, CDR3 DNA. A D gene is named only where the DNA matches it firmly. Size tells how often a clone was seen (once, few, many) or the class of an expanded clone, and some rows leave it out.

V gene: TRBV6-4
J gene: TRBJ2-2
clone size: .
D gene: .
CDR3 length: 14
CDR3 protein: CASSDSRDTGELFF
CDR3 DNA: TGTGCCAGCAGTGACTCGAGGGACACCGGGGAGCTGTTTTTT

V gene: TRBV9
J gene: TRBJ2-1
clone size: few
D gene: .
CDR3 length: 14
CDR3 protein: CASSVAGEYNEQFF
CDR3 DNA: TGTGCCAGCAGCGTAGCGGGGGAGTACAATGAGCAGTTCTTC

V gene: TRBV20-1
J gene: TRBJ2-7
clone size: .
D gene: .
CDR3 length: 11
CDR3 protein: CSASIGDEQYF
CDR3 DNA: TGCAGTGCTAGTATAGGGGACGAGCAGTACTTC

V gene: TRBV27
J gene: TRBJ1-5
clone size: .
D gene: .
CDR3 length: 14
CDR3 protein: CASSLFPSNQPQHF
CDR3 DNA: TGTGCCAGCAGTTTATTCCCAAGCAATCAGCCCCAGCATTTT

V gene: TRBV6-5
J gene: TRBJ1-6
clone size: .
D gene: TRBD1
CDR3 length: 12
CDR3 protein: CASKRGHSPLHF
CDR3 DNA: TGTGCCAGCAAGAGGGGGCATTCACCCCTCCACTTT

V gene: TRBV27
J gene: TRBJ1-1
clone size: .
D gene: .
CDR3 length: 18
CDR3 protein: CASSPYIGTRIPNTEAFF
CDR3 DNA: TGTGCCAGCAGCCCTTATATAGGGACCCGAATACCGAACACTGAAGCTTTCTTT

V gene: TRBV4-2
J gene: TRBJ2-1
clone size: .
D gene: .
CDR3 length: 14
CDR3 protein: CASSQRGTYNEQFF
CDR3 DNA: TGTGCCAGCAGCCAAAGGGGGACATACAATGAGCAGTTCTTC

V gene: TRBV19
J gene: TRBJ1-2
clone size: .
D gene: .
CDR3 length: 13
CDR3 protein: CASIKDSNYGYTF
CDR3 DNA: TGTGCCAGTATAAAGGACAGCAACTATGGCTACACCTTC

V gene: TRBV9
J gene: TRBJ2-1
clone size: .
D gene: TRBD2
CDR3 length: 15
CDR3 protein: CASSGGGSSYNEQFF
CDR3 DNA: TGTGCCAGCAGCGGGGGGGGTTCATCCTACAATGAGCAGTTCTTC

V gene: TRBV7-8
J gene: TRBJ1-1
clone size: few
D gene: TRBD1
CDR3 length: 13
CDR3 protein: CASSLGGRTGAFF
CDR3 DNA: TGTGCCAGCAGCTTAGGGGGTAGGACAGGAGCTTTCTTT

V gene: TRBV4-1
J gene: TRBJ2-1
clone size: .
D gene: .
CDR3 length: 12
CDR3 protein: CASSQEGNEQFF
CDR3 DNA: TGCGCCAGCAGCCAAGAAGGGAATGAGCAGTTCTTC

V gene: TRBV29-1
J gene: TRBJ2-7
clone size: .
D gene: TRBD2
CDR3 length: 15
CDR3 protein: CSVRLAGGPSYEQYF
CDR3 DNA: TGCAGCGTTCGACTAGCGGGGGGTCCTTCCTACGAGCAGTACTTC

V gene: TRBV28
J gene: TRBJ2-5
clone size: .
D gene: .
CDR3 length: 15
CDR3 protein: CASSPLGGSQETQYF
CDR3 DNA: TGTGCCAGCAGTCCCCTGGGTGGATCCCAAGAGACCCAGTACTTC

V gene: TRBV9
J gene: TRBJ2-5
clone size: once
D gene: .
CDR3 length: 13
CDR3 protein: CASSVSDQKTQYF
CDR3 DNA: TGTGCCAGCAGCGTATCAGATCAGAAGACCCAGTACTTC

V gene: TRBV6-1
J gene: TRBJ1-1
clone size: once
D gene: TRBD1
CDR3 length: 14
CDR3 protein: CASRRGGSNTEAFF
CDR3 DNA: TGTGCCAGCAGAAGAGGGGGCTCAAACACTGAAGCTTTCTTT

V gene: TRBV2
J gene: TRBJ2-5
clone size: few
D gene: .
CDR3 length: 14
CDR3 protein: CASSDADPRRTQYF
CDR3 DNA: TGTGCCAGCAGTGATGCGGATCCCAGGAGGACCCAGTACTTC

V gene: TRBV28
J gene: TRBJ2-3
clone size: .
D gene: TRBD2
CDR3 length: 16
CDR3 protein: CASSPRLAGVADTQYF
CDR3 DNA: TGTGCCAGCAGTCCTCGACTAGCGGGGGTAGCAGATACGCAGTATTTT

V gene: TRBV14
J gene: TRBJ2-7
clone size: once
D gene: TRBD1
CDR3 length: 15
CDR3 protein: CASSQALTGGYEQYF
CDR3 DNA: TGTGCCAGCAGCCAAGCGCTGACAGGGGGCTACGAGCAGTACTTC

V gene: TRBV21-1
J gene: TRBJ2-7
clone size: .
D gene: .
CDR3 length: 16
CDR3 protein: CASSSGTASPSYEQYF
CDR3 DNA: TGTGCCAGCAGCAGCGGGACAGCCTCTCCCTCCTACGAGCAGTACTTC

V gene: TRBV5-1
J gene: TRBJ2-5
clone size: .
D gene: TRBD1
CDR3 length: 15
CDR3 protein: CASSPDRVGQETQYF
CDR3 DNA: TGCGCCAGCAGCCCTGACAGGGTAGGACAAGAGACCCAGTACTTC

V gene: TRBV4-2
J gene: TRBJ1-5
clone size: .
D gene: TRBD1
CDR3 length: 15
CDR3 protein: CASSQDGTGEGPQHF
CDR3 DNA: TGTGCCAGCAGCCAAGATGGGACAGGGGAGGGCCCCCAGCATTTT

V gene: TRBV7-6
J gene: TRBJ2-5
clone size: .
D gene: TRBD1
CDR3 length: 13
CDR3 protein: CASSPDRGRPQYF
CDR3 DNA: TGTGCCAGCAGCCCCGACAGGGGGCGACCCCAGTACTTC

V gene: TRBV2
J gene: TRBJ2-7
clone size: .
D gene: .
CDR3 length: 13
CDR3 protein: CASIRGNSYEQYF
CDR3 DNA: TGTGCCAGCATCAGGGGAAACTCCTACGAGCAGTACTTC

V gene: TRBV28
J gene: TRBJ1-2
clone size: .
D gene: TRBD1
CDR3 length: 17
CDR3 protein: CASSMLPGQGPNYGYTF
CDR3 DNA: TGTGCCAGCAGTATGTTACCGGGACAGGGACCTAACTATGGCTACACCTTC

V gene: TRBV6-1
J gene: TRBJ1-1
clone size: .
D gene: .
CDR3 length: 15
CDR3 protein: CASSESDQMNTEAFF
CDR3 DNA: TGTGCCAGCAGTGAATCGGACCAAATGAACACTGAAGCTTTCTTT

V gene: TRBV4-2
J gene: TRBJ1-2
clone size: .
D gene: .
CDR3 length: 17
CDR3 protein: CASSQDVAGSLNYGYTF
CDR3 DNA: TGTGCCAGCAGCCAAGATGTCGCGGGTTCTCTTAACTATGGCTACACCTTC

V gene: TRBV27
J gene: TRBJ2-5
clone size: .
D gene: .
CDR3 length: 11
CDR3 protein: CASTFSETQYF
CDR3 DNA: TGTGCCAGCACCTTCAGTGAGACCCAGTACTTC

V gene: TRBV19
J gene: TRBJ1-1
clone size: .
D gene: .
CDR3 length: 13
CDR3 protein: CASSMVGGTEAFF
CDR3 DNA: TGTGCCAGTAGTATGGTTGGGGGCACTGAAGCTTTCTTT

V gene: TRBV10-3
J gene: TRBJ2-1
clone size: .
D gene: TRBD2
CDR3 length: 17
CDR3 protein: CAISPTSGGPGYNEQFF
CDR3 DNA: TGTGCCATCAGTCCAACTAGCGGGGGGCCAGGCTACAATGAGCAGTTCTTC

V gene: TRBV5-5
J gene: TRBJ2-7
clone size: .
D gene: .
CDR3 length: 14
CDR3 protein: CASSLGGTGAEQYF
CDR3 DNA: TGTGCCAGCAGCTTGGGGGGGACCGGAGCGGAGCAGTACTTC

V gene: TRBV6-1
J gene: TRBJ1-5
clone size: few
D gene: .
CDR3 length: 15
CDR3 protein: CASSEFGAPNQPQHF
CDR3 DNA: TGTGCCAGCAGTGAGTTCGGGGCACCCAATCAGCCCCAGCATTTT

V gene: TRBV13
J gene: TRBJ2-6
clone size: .
D gene: TRBD1
CDR3 length: 16
CDR3 protein: CASSTYRQGPGNVLTF
CDR3 DNA: TGTGCCAGCAGCACATACCGACAGGGACCGGGCAACGTCCTGACTTTC

V gene: TRBV19
J gene: TRBJ2-4
clone size: .
D gene: TRBD2
CDR3 length: 13
CDR3 protein: CASSMRGVPIQYF
CDR3 DNA: TGTGCCAGTAGTATGCGGGGGGTACCTATTCAGTACTTC

V gene: TRBV15
J gene: TRBJ2-1
clone size: .
D gene: TRBD2
CDR3 length: 18
CDR3 protein: CATSRDRPSGSSYNEQFF
CDR3 DNA: TGTGCCACCAGCAGAGATCGTCCTAGCGGGAGCTCCTACAATGAGCAGTTCTTC

V gene: TRBV7-6
J gene: TRBJ2-7
clone size: .
D gene: .
CDR3 length: 15
CDR3 protein: CASSLDKGLSYEQYF
CDR3 DNA: TGTGCCAGCAGCTTAGACAAGGGACTCTCCTACGAGCAGTACTTC

V gene: TRBV6-1
J gene: TRBJ2-7
clone size: .
D gene: .
CDR3 length: 14
CDR3 protein: CAGGGGTQSREQYF
CDR3 DNA: TGTGCCGGGGGAGGGGGGACTCAGAGCCGCGAGCAGTACTTC

V gene: TRBV30
J gene: TRBJ2-1
clone size: .
D gene: TRBD2
CDR3 length: 18
CDR3 protein: CAWSVHPTTSGEDNEQFF
CDR3 DNA: TGTGCCTGGAGTGTACATCCCACGACTAGCGGGGAAGACAATGAGCAGTTCTTC

V gene: TRBV7-7
J gene: TRBJ2-5
clone size: .
D gene: .
CDR3 length: 13
CDR3 protein: CASSSQYQETQYF
CDR3 DNA: TGTGCTAGCAGCTCACAGTACCAAGAGACCCAGTACTTC

V gene: TRBV6-1
J gene: TRBJ1-4
clone size: few
D gene: .
CDR3 length: 14
CDR3 protein: CASSEDPEGEKLFF
CDR3 DNA: TGTGCCAGCAGTGAAGATCCCGAAGGTGAAAAACTGTTTTTT

V gene: TRBV28
J gene: TRBJ2-1
clone size: large
D gene: .
CDR3 length: 14
CDR3 protein: CASSSSRSLNEQFF
CDR3 DNA: TGTGCCAGCAGTTCGAGCCGATCCCTCAATGAGCAGTTCTTC

V gene: TRBV9
J gene: TRBJ1-1
clone size: .
D gene: .
CDR3 length: 15
CDR3 protein: CASSVGGGGNTEAFF
CDR3 DNA: TGTGCCAGCAGCGTAGGGGGAGGGGGGAACACTGAAGCTTTCTTT

V gene: TRBV11-3
J gene: TRBJ2-5
clone size: .
D gene: .
CDR3 length: 12
CDR3 protein: CASSLDGETQYF
CDR3 DNA: TGTGCCAGCAGCTTAGATGGGGAGACCCAGTACTTC

V gene: TRBV5-1
J gene: TRBJ1-1
clone size: .
D gene: .
CDR3 length: 14
CDR3 protein: CASSLAGQWTEAFF
CDR3 DNA: TGCGCCAGCAGCTTGGCCGGCCAGTGGACTGAAGCTTTCTTT

V gene: TRBV2
J gene: TRBJ1-2
clone size: .
D gene: .
CDR3 length: 14
CDR3 protein: CASSEGGSNYGYTF
CDR3 DNA: TGTGCCAGCAGTGAAGGCGGCAGCAACTATGGCTACACCTTC

V gene: TRBV28
J gene: TRBJ2-2
clone size: .
D gene: .
CDR3 length: 12
CDR3 protein: CASSSNTGELFF
CDR3 DNA: TGTGCCAGCAGTTCCAACACCGGGGAGCTGTTTTTT

V gene: TRBV11-3
J gene: TRBJ1-5
clone size: .
D gene: .
CDR3 length: 18
CDR3 protein: CAPRECPGPRESNQPQHF
CDR3 DNA: TGTGCCCCCCGGGAATGTCCGGGACCCCGAGAGAGCAATCAGCCCCAGCATTTT

V gene: TRBV6-5
J gene: TRBJ1-5
clone size: few
D gene: .
CDR3 length: 14
CDR3 protein: CASTPGRNNQPQHF
CDR3 DNA: TGTGCCAGCACTCCGGGACGGAACAATCAGCCCCAGCATTTT

V gene: TRBV19
J gene: TRBJ1-5
clone size: .
D gene: .
CDR3 length: 13
CDR3 protein: CASSMGEDQPQHF
CDR3 DNA: TGTGCCAGTAGTATGGGGGAGGATCAGCCCCAGCATTTT

V gene: TRBV6-1
J gene: TRBJ2-5
clone size: once
D gene: .
CDR3 length: 13
CDR3 protein: CASSEDGGQTQYF
CDR3 DNA: TGTGCCAGCAGTGAAGATGGCGGTCAGACCCAGTACTTC

V gene: TRBV30
J gene: TRBJ2-5
clone size: .
D gene: .
CDR3 length: 11
CDR3 protein: CAWSVIETQYF
CDR3 DNA: TGTGCCTGGAGTGTAATTGAGACCCAGTACTTC

V gene: TRBV28
J gene: TRBJ2-7
clone size: .
D gene: .
CDR3 length: 12
CDR3 protein: CASSLWGREQYF
CDR3 DNA: TGTGCCAGCAGTTTATGGGGACGCGAGCAGTACTTC

V gene: TRBV6-5
J gene: TRBJ2-3
clone size: .
D gene: TRBD2
CDR3 length: 16
CDR3 protein: CASAYSSGGATDTQYF
CDR3 DNA: TGTGCCAGCGCTTACTCTAGCGGGGGGGCAACAGATACGCAGTATTTT

V gene: TRBV7-3
J gene: TRBJ2-3
clone size: once
D gene: TRBD1
CDR3 length: 13
CDR3 protein: CASSLWTGEIEYF
CDR3 DNA: TGTGCCAGCAGCTTATGGACAGGTGAAATAGAGTATTTT

V gene: TRBV4-2
J gene: TRBJ2-7
clone size: .
D gene: TRBD2
CDR3 length: 18
CDR3 protein: CASSQDRPSGGDSYEQYF
CDR3 DNA: TGTGCCAGCAGCCAAGATAGGCCTAGCGGGGGGGACTCCTACGAGCAGTACTTC